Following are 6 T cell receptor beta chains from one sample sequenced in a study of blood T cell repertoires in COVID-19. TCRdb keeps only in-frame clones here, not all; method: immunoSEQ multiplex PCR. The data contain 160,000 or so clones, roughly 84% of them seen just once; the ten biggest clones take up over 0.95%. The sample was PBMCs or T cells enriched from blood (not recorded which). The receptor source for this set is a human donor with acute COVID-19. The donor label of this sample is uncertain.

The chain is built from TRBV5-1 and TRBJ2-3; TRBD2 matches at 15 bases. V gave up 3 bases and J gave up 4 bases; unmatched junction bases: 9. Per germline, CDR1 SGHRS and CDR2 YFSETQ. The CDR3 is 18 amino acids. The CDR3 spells CASSSGLAGGRISDTQYF. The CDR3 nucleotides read TGCGCCAGCAGCTCAGGACTAGCGGGGGGGCGTATATCAGATACGCAGTATTTT.

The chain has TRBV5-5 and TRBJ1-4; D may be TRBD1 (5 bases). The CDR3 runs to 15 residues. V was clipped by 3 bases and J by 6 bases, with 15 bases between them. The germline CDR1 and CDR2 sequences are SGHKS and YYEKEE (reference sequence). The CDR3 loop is CASSSGLLVHEKLFF. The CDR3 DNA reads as TGTGCCAGCAGCTCGGGACTTCTCGTACATGAAAAACTGTTTTTT.

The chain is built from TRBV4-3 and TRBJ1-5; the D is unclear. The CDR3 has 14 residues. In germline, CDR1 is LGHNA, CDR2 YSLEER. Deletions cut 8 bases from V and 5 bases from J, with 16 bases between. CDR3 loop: CASSPGPSYQPQHF. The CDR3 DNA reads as TGCGCCAGCTCCCCGGGTCCATCCTATCAGCCCCAGCATTTT.

CDR3: CASSLWGGSTEAFF. DNA of the CDR3: TGCGCCAGCAGCTTATGGGGTGGGAGCACTGAAGCTTTCTTT. The chain carries TRBV5-1 and TRBJ1-1; D is undetermined. The germline V gene has CDR1 SGHRS and CDR2 YFSETQ. The CDR3 is 14 residues long. The ends were cut back, 2 bases at V and 4 bases at J, with 12 bases in the middle.

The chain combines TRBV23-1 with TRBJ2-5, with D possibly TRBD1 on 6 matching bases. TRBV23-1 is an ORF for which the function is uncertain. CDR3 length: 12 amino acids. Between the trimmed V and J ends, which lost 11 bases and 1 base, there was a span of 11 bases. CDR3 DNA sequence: TGCGCCTTCGGACAGTCCCAAGAGACCCAGTACTTC. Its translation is CAFGQSQETQYF.

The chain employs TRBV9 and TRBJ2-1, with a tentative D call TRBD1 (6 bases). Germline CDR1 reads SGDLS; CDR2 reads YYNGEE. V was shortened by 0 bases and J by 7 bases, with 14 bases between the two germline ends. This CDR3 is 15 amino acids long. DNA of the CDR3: TGTGCCAGCAGCGTAGAGGGGAGCAGGGGAAATGAGCAGTTCTTC. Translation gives CASSVEGSRGNEQFF.